This TCR beta chain was sequenced during a study of quantifying T cell responses using KT2 cells. Background on the study: cDNA was made from DNase-treated RNA using alpha and beta constant primers.

The sample holds many counts of this clonotype. Each cDNA got a UMI-containing oligo ligated at its 3' end. The first PCR ran approximately 4 cycles with an equimolar RC1.1 and RC1.2 beta primer mix. TCRdb re-called the UMI-ligation and nested PCR reads with MiXCR, one entry per CDR3 protein. The sample has fewer than 40,000 distinct CDR3 sequences; 7.3% are singletons. This CDR3 has 13 residues. The V gene's germline CDR1 is MNHEY and CDR2 SVGEGT. Trimming took 4 bases from V and 2 from J, leaving 8 bases between them. The sequence was collected from a human donor. Material: PBMCs spiked with cells of the T cell clone KT2. V usage is TRBV6-2 or TRBV6-3 and J usage is TRBJ1-1; no clear D gene. The CDR3 reads CASSFSDNTEAFF. As DNA, the CDR3 is TGTGCCAGCAGTTTTTCGGACAACACTGAAGCTTTCTTT.